Sequencing of this TCR beta chain was carried out in a study of blood T cell repertoires in COVID-19. At the level of the study: Sites across the United States, Italy and Spain contributed samples from acute and convalescent COVID-19.

The CDR3 has 13 residues. Trimming stripped 8 bases from V and 0 bases from J, with 10 bases between. The germline V gene has CDR1 MGHRA and CDR2 YSYEKL. Assay used: immunoSEQ multiplex PCR; TCRdb lists only in-frame clones, some missing. The sample holds approximately 310,000 clones, about nine tenths seen once. This TCR was sampled from a man in his fifties or sixties with active or convalescent COVID-19. The J gene is TRBJ1-1, the V gene TRBV4-1; D call uncertain. Sequenced sample: peripheral blood. The CDR3 coding sequence is TGCGCCAGCCGGGTAACAATGAACACTGAAGCTTTCTTT. This gives the protein CASRVTMNTEAFF.